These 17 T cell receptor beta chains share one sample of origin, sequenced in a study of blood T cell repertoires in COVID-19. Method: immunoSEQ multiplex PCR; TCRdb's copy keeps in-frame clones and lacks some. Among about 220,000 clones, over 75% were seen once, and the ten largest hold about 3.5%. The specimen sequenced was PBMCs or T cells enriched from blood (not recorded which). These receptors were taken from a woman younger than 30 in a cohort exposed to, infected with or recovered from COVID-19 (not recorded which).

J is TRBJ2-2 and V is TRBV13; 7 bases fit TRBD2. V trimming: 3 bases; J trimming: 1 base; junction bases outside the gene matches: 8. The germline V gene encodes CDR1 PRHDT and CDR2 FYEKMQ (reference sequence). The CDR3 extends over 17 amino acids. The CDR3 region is CASSFGGLAENTGELFF. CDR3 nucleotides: TGTGCCAGCAGCTTCGGCGGGCTAGCGGAGAACACCGGGGAGCTGTTTTTT.

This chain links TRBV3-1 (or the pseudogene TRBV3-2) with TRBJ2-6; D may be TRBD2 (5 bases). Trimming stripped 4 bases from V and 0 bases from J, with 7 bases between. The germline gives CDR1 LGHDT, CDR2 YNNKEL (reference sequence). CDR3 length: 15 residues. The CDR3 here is CASSREGSGANVLTF. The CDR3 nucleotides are TGTGCCAGCAGCCGCGAGGGCTCTGGGGCCAACGTCCTGACTTTC.

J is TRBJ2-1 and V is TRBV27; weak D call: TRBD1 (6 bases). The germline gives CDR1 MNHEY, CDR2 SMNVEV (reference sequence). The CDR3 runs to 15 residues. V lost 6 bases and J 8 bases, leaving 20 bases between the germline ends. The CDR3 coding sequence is TGTGCCAGCAGCCCACAGGGAAGGGCGGCGGATGAGCAGTTCTTC. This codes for CASSPQGRAADEQFF.

DNA of the CDR3: TGTGCCAGCAGTTTACAGAGTATGAACACTGAAGCTTTCTTT. As protein: CASSLQSMNTEAFF. V gene TRBV6-5 combines with J gene TRBJ1-1, with D hard to call. The V end was cut by 4 bases, the J end by 0 bases, with 9 bases between. Per germline, CDR1 MNHEY and CDR2 SVGAGI. CDR3 length equals 14 residues.

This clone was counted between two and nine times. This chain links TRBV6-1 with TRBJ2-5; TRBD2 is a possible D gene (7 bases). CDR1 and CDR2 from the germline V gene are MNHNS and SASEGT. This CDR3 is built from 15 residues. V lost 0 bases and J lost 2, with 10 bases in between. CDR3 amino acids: CASSEAGGGQETQYF. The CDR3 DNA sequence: TGTGCCAGCAGTGAAGCGGGAGGGGGGCAAGAGACCCAGTACTTC.

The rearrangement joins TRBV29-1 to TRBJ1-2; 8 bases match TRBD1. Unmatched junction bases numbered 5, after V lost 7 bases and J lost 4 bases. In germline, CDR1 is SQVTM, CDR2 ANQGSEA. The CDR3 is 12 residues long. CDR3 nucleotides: TGCAGCGCCAGTACAGGGGGCTATGGCTACACCTTC. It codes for CSASTGGYGYTF.

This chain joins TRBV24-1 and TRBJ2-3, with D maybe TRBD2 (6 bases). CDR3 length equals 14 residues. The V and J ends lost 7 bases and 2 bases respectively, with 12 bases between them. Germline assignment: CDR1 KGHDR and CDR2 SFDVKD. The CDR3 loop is CATSPSGDTDTQYF. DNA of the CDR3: TGTGCCACCAGCCCCTCGGGGGACACAGATACGCAGTATTTT.

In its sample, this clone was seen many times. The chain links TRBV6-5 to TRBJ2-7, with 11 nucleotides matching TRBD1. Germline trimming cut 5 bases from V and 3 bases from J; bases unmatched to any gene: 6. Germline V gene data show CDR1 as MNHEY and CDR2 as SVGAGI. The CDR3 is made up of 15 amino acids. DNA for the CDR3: TGTGCCAGCAGTCCTGACGGGACAGGGGGCTACGAGCAGTACTTC. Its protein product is CASSPDGTGGYEQYF.

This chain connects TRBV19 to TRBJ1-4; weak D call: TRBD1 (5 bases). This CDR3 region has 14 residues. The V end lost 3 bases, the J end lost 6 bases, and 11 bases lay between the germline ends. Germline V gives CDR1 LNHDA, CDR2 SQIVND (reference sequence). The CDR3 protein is CASSMGGGHEKLFF. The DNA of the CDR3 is TGTGCCAGTAGTATGGGGGGGGGACATGAAAAACTGTTTTTT.

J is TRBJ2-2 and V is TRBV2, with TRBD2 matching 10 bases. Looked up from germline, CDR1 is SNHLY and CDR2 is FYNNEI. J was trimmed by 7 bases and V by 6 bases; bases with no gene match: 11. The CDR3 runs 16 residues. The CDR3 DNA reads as TGTGCCAGCAGCCACAGCGGGGGGGCATCCGGCGGGGAGCTGTTTTTT. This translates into CASSHSGGASGGELFF.

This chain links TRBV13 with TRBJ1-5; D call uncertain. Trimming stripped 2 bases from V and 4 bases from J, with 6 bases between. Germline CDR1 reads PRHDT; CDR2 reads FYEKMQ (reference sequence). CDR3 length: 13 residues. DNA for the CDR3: TGTGCCAGCAGCTTATCGGGTAATCAGCCCCAGCATTTT. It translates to CASSLSGNQPQHF.

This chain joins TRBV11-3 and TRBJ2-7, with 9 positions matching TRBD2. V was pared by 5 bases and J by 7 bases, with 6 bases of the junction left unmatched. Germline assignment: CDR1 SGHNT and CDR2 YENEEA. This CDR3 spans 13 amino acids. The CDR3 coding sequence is TGTGCCAGCAGCCAGGTCGCGGGGGGGGAGCAGTACTTC. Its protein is CASSQVAGGEQYF. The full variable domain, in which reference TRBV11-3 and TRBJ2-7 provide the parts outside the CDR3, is EAGVVQSPRYKIIEKKQPVAFWCNPISGHNTLYWYLQNLGQGPELLIRYENEEAVDDSQLPKDRFSAERLKGVDSTLKIQPAELGDSAVYLCASSQVAGGEQYFGPGTRLTVT.

As DNA, the CDR3 is TGCGCCAGCAGCAAGACAGGGGATAACTACGAGCAGTACTTC. Protein: CASSKTGDNYEQYF. V and J are TRBV5-1 and TRBJ2-7, with 8 bases fitting TRBD1. The V segment lost 4 bases and the J segment 3 bases; nucleotides outside the gene matches: 6. Germline V gene lookup returns CDR1 SGHRS and CDR2 YFSETQ. The CDR3 sequence is 14 residues long.

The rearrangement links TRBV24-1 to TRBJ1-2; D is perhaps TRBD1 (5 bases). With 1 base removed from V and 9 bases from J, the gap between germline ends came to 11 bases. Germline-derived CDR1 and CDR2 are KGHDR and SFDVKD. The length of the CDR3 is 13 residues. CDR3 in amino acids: CATSDLGRGSYTF. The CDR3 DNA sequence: TGTGCCACCAGTGATTTAGGTAGGGGTAGCTACACCTTC.

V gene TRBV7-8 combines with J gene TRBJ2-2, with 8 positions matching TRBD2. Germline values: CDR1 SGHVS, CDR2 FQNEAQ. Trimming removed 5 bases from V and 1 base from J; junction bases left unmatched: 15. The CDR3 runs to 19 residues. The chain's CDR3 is CASSLRTSSQTQNTGELFF. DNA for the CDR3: TGTGCCAGCAGCCTCCGGACTAGCTCACAAACCCAGAACACCGGGGAGCTGTTTTTT. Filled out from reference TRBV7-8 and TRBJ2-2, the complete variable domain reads GAGVSQSPRYKVAKRGQDVALRCDPISGHVSLFWYQQALGQGPEFLTYFQNEAQLDKSGLPSDRFFAERPEGSVSTLKIQRTQQEDSAVYLCASSLRTSSQTQNTGELFFGEGSRLTVL.

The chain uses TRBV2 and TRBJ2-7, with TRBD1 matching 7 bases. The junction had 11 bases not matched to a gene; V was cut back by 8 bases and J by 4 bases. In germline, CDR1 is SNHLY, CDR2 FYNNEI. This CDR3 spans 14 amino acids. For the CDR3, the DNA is TGTGCCAGCTGCCGGGACAGACGACTGTACGAGCAGTACTTC. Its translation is CASCRDRRLYEQYF. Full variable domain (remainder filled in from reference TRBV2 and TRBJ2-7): EPEVTQTPSHQVTQMGQEVILRCVPISNHLYFYWYRQILGQKVEFLVSFYNNEISEKSEIFDDQFSVERPDGSNFTLKIRSTKLEDSAMYFCASCRDRRLYEQYFGPGTRLTVT.

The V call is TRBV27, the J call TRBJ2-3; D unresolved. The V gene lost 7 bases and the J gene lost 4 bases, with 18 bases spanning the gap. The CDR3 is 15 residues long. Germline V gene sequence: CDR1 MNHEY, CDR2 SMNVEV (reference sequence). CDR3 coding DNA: TGTGCCAGCACCCGACGTGCAGGAATTGCAGATACGCAGTATTTT. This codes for CASTRRAGIADTQYF.